A selection of T cell receptor beta chains follows, all from one sample in a study of beta chain features in type 1 diabetes. Only in-frame clones appear in the TCRdb table, and some are missing; sequencing was by immunoSEQ multiplex PCR. The table has some 190,000 clones, roughly 7.1% seen once. Sequenced: central memory CD4+ T cells from blood. These receptors were collected from a woman aged 40 to 50 with type 1 diabetes. Both conserved end residues are part of each CDR3. A D gene is named only where the DNA matches it firmly. Clone size is not always given. Where it is, it says once, few, many or a class for expanded clones.

clone size	D gene	V gene	J gene	CDR3 DNA	CDR3 protein
few	-	TRBV5-1	TRBJ1-3	TGCGCCAGCAGCTTGGTCGGCGGGGAAGGAAACACCATATATTTT	CASSLVGGEGNTIYF
few	-	TRBV7-9	TRBJ2-7	TGTGCCAGCAGCCGGACAGCCTACGAGCAGTACTTC	CASSRTAYEQYF
few	-	TRBV5-1	TRBJ2-3	TGCGCCAGCAGCTTTGGCAGCGCGGTAACAGATACGCAGTATTTT	CASSFGSAVTDTQYF
few	TRBD2	TRBV5-1	TRBJ2-5	TGCGCCAGCAGCAAAGGACTAGCGGGATTTGAGACCCAGTACTTC	CASSKGLAGFETQYF
-	-	TRBV7-9	TRBJ2-7	TGTGCCAGCAGCTCAGAGCAGTACTTC	CASSSEQYF
few	TRBD2	TRBV11-1	TRBJ2-1	TGTGCCAGCAGCTTAGAGTACAGCTTAGCGGGGGCCTACAATGAGCAGTTCTTC	CASSLEYSLAGAYNEQFF
few	-	TRBV28	TRBJ1-1	TGTGCCAGCTTCCGTCCTCCAGGACAGCCTGAAGCTTTCTTT	CASFRPPGQPEAFF
few	TRBD1	TRBV13	TRBJ2-7	TGTGCCAGCAGCCTCCAGGGGACAGGGTCCTACGAGCAGTACTTC	CASSLQGTGSYEQYF
few	-	TRBV7-2	TRBJ1-1	TGTGCCACCGGACAGTCGGTTGACACTGAAGCTTTCTTT	CATGQSVDTEAFF
few	-	TRBV28	TRBJ1-1	TGTGCCAGCAGTTTGGGCATCTACGAAGCTTTCTTT	CASSLGIYEAFF